These 32 T cell receptor beta chains were sequenced from one sample in a study of PD-1 blockade in classical Hodgkin lymphoma. Each patient experienced a relapse that followed autologous stem cell transplantation, and brentuximab vedotin exposure varied. The assay was immunoSEQ multiplex PCR, and TCRdb's table has in-frame clones only and misses some. The data hold roughly 8,000 clones, with roughly four fifths observed a single time. Here the sequenced sample was peripheral blood mononuclear cells (PBMCs), taken at baseline. All receptors come from a human donor with classical Hodgkin lymphoma.

This chain uses TRBV9 with TRBJ2-3; D may be TRBD1 (6 bases). Trimming left V 3 bases short and J 5 bases short, with 13 bases between. The CDR3 contains 14 residues. The germline V gene encodes CDR1 SGDLS and CDR2 YYNGEE. The DNA for the CDR3 is TGTGCCAGCAGCGCCGAACAGGGAATAGATACGCAGTATTTT. As protein: CASSAEQGIDTQYF. The variable domain in full, with the rest retrieved from reference TRBV9 and TRBJ2-3, is DSGVTQTPKHLITATGQRVTLRCSPRSGDLSVYWYQQSLDQGLQFLIQYYNGEERAKGNILERFSAQQFPDLHSELNLSSLELGDSALYFCASSAEQGIDTQYFGPGTRLTVL.

DNA of the CDR3: TGTGCCAGTAGTACTCTGACCGGGGGGTTGCACGAGCAGTACTTC. Amino acids: CASSTLTGGLHEQYF. The V gene is TRBV19, the J gene TRBJ2-7, with 7 bases identical to TRBD2. The CDR3 sequence is 15 residues long. CDR1 is LNHDA, CDR2 SQIVND, per germline (reference sequence). Trimming at V came to 4 bases and at J to 5 bases, leaving 11 bases not matched to a gene.

Within the sample, this clone is medium-sized. The gene calls are TRBV18 and TRBJ1-2; no clear D. In germline, CDR1 is KGHSH, CDR2 LQKENI. The V end was cut by 2 bases, the J end by 12 bases, with 16 bases between. This CDR3 is 13 amino acids long. CDR3 in amino acids: CASSPSPPSVNTF. For the CDR3, the DNA is TGTGCCAGCTCACCATCACCCCCGAGCGTCAACACCTTC.

This sequence joins TRBV27 and TRBJ1-5; D not certain. CDR3 length: 13 residues. Per the germline V gene, CDR1 is MNHEY and CDR2 is SMNVEV (reference sequence). Trimming pared 4 bases from V and 5 bases from J, leaving 9 bases between. The CDR3 loop reads CASSSQAYQPQHF. The CDR3 DNA sequence: TGTGCCAGCAGTTCCCAGGCCTATCAGCCCCAGCATTTT.

This chain connects TRBV14 to TRBJ2-7; TRBD1 matches at 8 bases. V lost 4 bases, J lost 2 bases, and 4 bases stayed unmatched. Germline-derived CDR1 and CDR2 are SGHDN and FVKESK. This CDR3 is built from 14 residues. The CDR3, as DNA: TGTGCCAGCAGCCTAGGACAGGGAACCTACGAGCAGTACTTC. Amino acid sequence: CASSLGQGTYEQYF.

This clone was picked up a small number of times. V usage is TRBV9 and J usage is TRBJ2-3; TRBD1 agrees at 11 bases. This CDR3 region has 16 residues. V was clipped by 0 bases and J by 2 bases; unmatched bases: 2. The germline V gene encodes CDR1 SGDLS and CDR2 YYNGEE. Here the CDR3 DNA reads TGTGCCAGCAGCGTAGTGGGACAGGGGGTCACAGATACGCAGTATTTT. It is translated as CASSVVGQGVTDTQYF.

The chain recombines TRBV4-3 with TRBJ2-7; no reliable D call. Germline CDR1 is LGHNA and CDR2 is YSLEER. Between the trimmed V and J ends, which lost 0 bases and 3 bases, there was a span of 12 bases. There are 15 residues in the CDR3. CDR3 loop: CASSQEWVGNYEQYF. The CDR3 DNA follows: TGCGCCAGCAGCCAAGAATGGGTAGGGAACTACGAGCAGTACTTC.

This rearrangement joins TRBV10-3 to TRBJ2-3; D is uncertain. With 6 bases removed from V and 5 bases from J, the gap between germline ends came to 6 bases. CDR1 and CDR2 (germline): ENHRY, SYGVKD. There are 11 residues in the CDR3. CDR3 DNA sequence: TGTGCCATCAGCCAGCGAGATACGCAGTATTTT. Encoded protein: CAISQRDTQYF.

The chain has TRBV10-3 and TRBJ2-3; D perhaps matches TRBD1 (6 bases). Germline V CDR1 and CDR2: ENHRY, SYGVKD. This CDR3 has 14 amino acids. V lost 3 bases, J lost 4 bases, and 11 bases lay in between. Here the CDR3 DNA reads TGTGCCATCAGTGAATCCGACAGGCCAGATACGCAGTATTTT. Its protein is CAISESDRPDTQYF.

The chain couples TRBV6-5 to TRBJ2-1, with a tentative D call TRBD2 (5 bases). This CDR3 comprises 14 residues. CDR1 and CDR2 (germline): MNHEY, SVGAGI. The V and J ends lost 0 bases and 10 bases respectively, with 13 bases between them. The CDR3 sequence is CASSYSSIGVEQFF. Here the CDR3 DNA reads TGTGCCAGCAGTTACTCTTCGATCGGGGTCGAGCAGTTCTTC.

This chain connects TRBV5-7 to TRBJ2-6; D may be TRBD1 (6 bases). TRBV5-7 is classed as an ORF, of uncertain function. V dropped 0 bases and J dropped 2 bases, with 9 bases sitting between them. There are 16 residues in the CDR3. For the CDR3, the DNA is TGTGCCAGCAGCTTGGATCAGGGGACTGGGGCCAACGTCCTGACTTTC. Translated: CASSLDQGTGANVLTF.

A note on this clone: The sample has other DNA sequences that encode this CDR3 too. The chain links TRBV5-1 to TRBJ2-5; 8 bases are shared with TRBD2. V shed 2 bases, J shed 4 bases, and the junction held 4 bases outside the gene matches. Germline V gene sequence: CDR1 SGHRS, CDR2 YFSETQ. The CDR3 has 14 amino acids. As DNA, the CDR3 is TGCGCCAGCAGCTTAGCGGGAGCCCGAGAGACCCAGTACTTC. Translating it yields CASSLAGARETQYF.

The chain is built from TRBV27 and TRBJ2-1; D might be TRBD2 (6 bases). The CDR3 runs to 15 residues. Germline CDR1 reads MNHEY; CDR2 reads SMNVEV (reference sequence). V lost 5 bases and J 1 base, leaving 12 bases between the germline ends. CDR3 nucleotide sequence: TGTGCCAGCAGTACTTGGGGGGTTTCCTACAATGAGCAGTTCTTC. As protein: CASSTWGVSYNEQFF.

This clone was seen more than once but under ten times. The V and J genes are TRBV7-2 and TRBJ2-4, with D possibly TRBD2 on 5 matching bases. The CDR3 has 13 amino acids. Germline loops: CDR1 SGHTA, CDR2 FQGNSA. The germline V and J ends were trimmed by 7 bases and 8 bases, with 15 bases remaining between them. CDR3 protein: CASTSPEVHIQYF. The CDR3 bases are TGTGCCAGCACCTCCCCGGAGGTACACATTCAGTACTTC.

Only one count was recorded for this clone. This chain links TRBV27 with TRBJ2-4, with D possibly matching TRBD1 (6 bases). V was trimmed by 5 bases and J by 0 bases, leaving 23 bases between them. This CDR3 region has 19 residues. The V gene's germline CDR1 is MNHEY and CDR2 SMNVEV (reference sequence). CDR3 nucleotide sequence: TGTGCCAGCAGTAAAACAGGGTTCCGGGAACTCGGAGCCAAAAACATTCAGTACTTC. Its translation is CASSKTGFRELGAKNIQYF.

The V and J genes are TRBV12-5 and TRBJ2-5, with TRBD2 matching 14 bases. V was clipped by 3 bases and J by 5 bases; unmatched bases: 8. Germline values: CDR1 LGHNT, CDR2 FRNRAP. CDR3 length: 17 amino acids. This CDR3 reads CASGFLGTSGRNETQYF. In DNA form, the CDR3 reads TGTGCTAGTGGTTTCCTTGGGACTAGCGGGAGAAATGAGACCCAGTACTTC.

This chain uses TRBV4-3 with TRBJ2-5; TRBD2 matches 15 bases. Trimming at V came to 1 base and at J to 4 bases, leaving 1 base not matched to a gene. Germline CDR1 is LGHNA and CDR2 is YSLEER. The CDR3 consists of 16 residues. In DNA, the CDR3 is TGCGCCAGCAGCCAAGGGGGACTAGCGGGGGGAGAGACCCAGTACTTC. Encoded protein: CASSQGGLAGGETQYF.

The J gene is TRBJ2-2, the V gene TRBV7-9; the D is unclear. Trimming pared 7 bases from V and 5 bases from J, leaving 20 bases between. CDR1 and CDR2 from the germline V gene are SEHNR and FQNEAQ (reference sequence). The CDR3 is made up of 16 amino acids. The CDR3 is CASTPSTDPSTGELFF. Written as DNA, the CDR3 is TGTGCCAGCACCCCCTCGACGGACCCGAGTACCGGGGAGCTGTTTTTT. Filled out from reference TRBV7-9 and TRBJ2-2, the complete variable domain reads DTGVSQNPRHKITKRGQNVTFRCDPISEHNRLYWYRQTLGQGPEFLTYFQNEAQLEKSRLLSDRFSAERPKGSFSTLEIQRTEQGDSAMYLCASTPSTDPSTGELFFGEGSRLTVL.

The chain couples TRBV11-2 to TRBJ1-1; D gene uncertain. Germline CDR1 SGHAT, CDR2 FQNNGV. V shed 7 bases and J shed 1 base, with 10 bases lying between them. CDR3 length: 13 amino acids. The CDR3 DNA follows: TGTGCCAGCACCTGGTTCAGGAACACTGAAGCTTTCTTT. Translation: CASTWFRNTEAFF.

CDR3 loop: CASSSRLSEQYF. In DNA, the CDR3 is TGTGCCAGCAGCTCAAGACTATCCGAGCAGTACTTC. This rearrangement joins TRBV11-2 to TRBJ2-7; TRBD2 might be the D (5 bases). With 4 bases removed from V and 6 bases from J, the gap between germline ends came to 10 bases. This CDR3 region has 12 residues. Germline assignment: CDR1 SGHAT and CDR2 FQNNGV. The full variable domain, its missing parts supplied by reference TRBV11-2 and TRBJ2-7, is EAGVAQSPRYKIIEKRQSVAFWCNPISGHATLYWYQQILGQGPKLLIQFQNNGVVDDSQLPKDRFSAERLKGVDSTLKIQPAKLEDSAVYLCASSSRLSEQYFGPGTRLTVT.

The J gene is TRBJ2-2, the V gene TRBV30, with 7 bases aligning to TRBD1. CDR1 and CDR2 from the germline V gene are GTSNPN and SVGIG (reference sequence). The CDR3 runs 15 residues. With 5 bases clipped from V and 4 bases from J, the junction kept 10 bases outside the gene matches. The CDR3 sequence is CAWGKDRVATGELFF. Written as DNA, the CDR3 is TGTGCCTGGGGAAAAGACAGGGTCGCCACCGGGGAGCTGTTTTTT.

The J gene is TRBJ2-1, the V gene TRBV28, with TRBD2 identical over 7 bases. Germline lookup yields CDR1 MDHEN and CDR2 SYDVKM. This CDR3 is 15 amino acids long. J gave up 3 bases and V 4 bases, and 6 bases lay outside the gene matches. Here the CDR3 DNA reads TGTGCCAGCAGTTGGGAGGGCAGGTTCTACAATGAGCAGTTCTTC. Translating gives CASSWEGRFYNEQFF. Looking up the rest from reference TRBV28 and TRBJ2-1 gives the full variable domain: DVKVTQSSRYLVKRTGEKVFLECVQDMDHENMFWYRQDPGLGLRLIYFSYDVKMKEKGDIPEGYSVSREKKERFSLILESASTNQTSMYLCASSWEGRFYNEQFFGPGTRLTVL.

The chain uses TRBV14 and TRBJ2-1; D gene unclear. The CDR3 sequence is 15 residues long. Germline values: CDR1 SGHDN, CDR2 FVKESK. V was shortened by 9 bases and J by 1 base, with 16 bases between the two germline ends. The CDR3 loop is CARGKAELSYNEQFF. The CDR3 DNA reads TGTGCCAGGGGTAAGGCGGAATTGTCCTACAATGAGCAGTTCTTC.

The chain couples TRBV2 to TRBJ1-1; TRBD1 agrees at 9 bases. Trimming cost V 5 bases and J 5 bases; bases outside gene matches: 3. This CDR3 has 13 amino acids. Germline V gene data show CDR1 as SNHLY and CDR2 as FYNNEI. In DNA, the CDR3 is TGTGCCAGCAGTCGGACAGGGGAGACTGAAGCTTTCTTT. It translates to CASSRTGETEAFF.

This clone was picked up a small number of times. The V call is TRBV9, the J call TRBJ2-3; TRBD2 matches at 8 bases. With 5 bases clipped from V and 0 bases from J, the junction kept 5 bases outside the gene matches. Germline assignment: CDR1 SGDLS and CDR2 YYNGEE. The CDR3 is made up of 15 amino acids. CDR3 nucleotide sequence: TGTGCCAGCAGTATCGGGACTAGGAGCACAGATACGCAGTATTTT. Protein sequence: CASSIGTRSTDTQYF. Filled out from reference TRBV9 and TRBJ2-3, the complete variable domain reads DSGVTQTPKHLITATGQRVTLRCSPRSGDLSVYWYQQSLDQGLQFLIQYYNGEERAKGNILERFSAQQFPDLHSELNLSSLELGDSALYFCASSIGTRSTDTQYFGPGTRLTVL.

The chain links TRBV30 to TRBJ2-3, with TRBD2 as a possible D gene (5 bases). The CDR3 has 24 amino acids. V gave up 0 bases and J gave up 1 base, with 38 bases separating them. Germline loops: CDR1 GTSNPN, CDR2 SVGIG (reference sequence). The chain's CDR3 is CAWSVKHPPSPNNLRHPRTDTQYF. For the CDR3, the DNA is TGTGCCTGGAGTGTAAAGCATCCTCCTAGCCCTAACAATCTCCGGCACCCCCGCACAGATACGCAGTATTTT.

The sample holds a few counts of this clone. CDR3 in amino acids: CASSLEREGGLRTQYF. The CDR3 DNA sequence: TGTGCCAGCAGCTTAGAGCGGGAGGGGGGCCTCAGGACCCAGTACTTC. V is TRBV11-2 and J is TRBJ2-5, with 9 nucleotides matching TRBD2. Germline assignment: CDR1 SGHAT and CDR2 FQNNGV. V dropped 0 bases and J dropped 7; count of bases not matched to a gene: 9. CDR3 length equals 16 residues. The full variable domain, its missing parts supplied by reference TRBV11-2 and TRBJ2-5, is EAGVAQSPRYKIIEKRQSVAFWCNPISGHATLYWYQQILGQGPKLLIQFQNNGVVDDSQLPKDRFSAERLKGVDSTLKIQPAKLEDSAVYLCASSLEREGGLRTQYFGPGTRLLVL.

This clone was counted once. The chain couples TRBV5-1 to TRBJ2-1, with 14 bases lining up with TRBD2. CDR1 and CDR2 from the germline V gene are SGHRS and YFSETQ. The CDR3 sequence is 18 residues long. Unmatched junction bases numbered 3, after V lost 0 bases and J lost 1 base. CDR3 residues: CASSLGLAGGWSYNEQFF. CDR3 nucleotides: TGCGCCAGCAGCTTGGGACTAGCGGGAGGGTGGTCCTACAATGAGCAGTTCTTC. Looking up the rest from reference TRBV5-1 and TRBJ2-1 gives the full variable domain: KAGVTQTPRYLIKTRGQQVTLSCSPISGHRSVSWYQQTPGQGLQFLFEYFSETQRNKGNFPGRFSGRQFSNSRSEMNVSTLELGDSALYLCASSLGLAGGWSYNEQFFGPGTRLTVL.

The chain is built from TRBV4-2 and TRBJ2-7, with D perhaps being TRBD1 or TRBD2 (5 bases each). CDR3 length: 13 residues. V was clipped by 0 bases and J by 5 bases, with 8 bases between them. Looked up from germline, CDR1 is LGHNA and CDR2 is YNFKEQ. CDR3 sequence: CASSQDRGDEQYF. The CDR3 coding sequence is TGTGCCAGCAGCCAAGATCGAGGGGACGAGCAGTACTTC.

The rearrangement links TRBV5-4 to TRBJ2-2, with D possibly being TRBD2 (6 bases). The CDR3 loop spans 16 amino acids. Germline CDR1 reads SGHNT; CDR2 reads YYREEE (reference sequence). The V gene lost 2 bases and the J gene lost 2 bases, with 13 bases spanning the gap. CDR3 DNA: TGTGCCAGCAGCTTTTTCGGGACTTCTAACACCGGGGAGCTGTTTTTT. This sequence encodes CASSFFGTSNTGELFF.

V gene TRBV2 combines with J gene TRBJ1-3; no firm D call. The V end was cut by 4 bases, the J end by 1 base, with 20 bases between. The CDR3 is 18 residues long. Germline V gene lookup returns CDR1 SNHLY and CDR2 FYNNEI. The CDR3 nucleotides read TGTGCCAGCAGTGCGGAAATCCGAACCCTCTATTCTGGAAACACCATATATTTT. Protein sequence: CASSAEIRTLYSGNTIYF.

The CDR3 DNA sequence: TGTGCCAGCAGCTTAGAGGGACAAACTAATGAAAAACTGTTTTTT. It translates to CASSLEGQTNEKLFF. The chain carries TRBV7-9 and TRBJ1-4, with TRBD1 as a possible D gene (6 bases). The CDR3 totals 15 residues. Germline CDR1 and CDR2: SEHNR and FQNEAQ (reference sequence). V lost 1 base, J lost 1 base, and 7 bases lay in between. Full variable domain (rest looked up from reference TRBV7-9 and TRBJ1-4): DTGVSQNPRHKITKRGQNVTFRCDPISEHNRLYWYRQTLGQGPEFLTYFQNEAQLEKSRLLSDRFSAERPKGSFSTLEIQRTEQGDSAMYLCASSLEGQTNEKLFFGSGTQLSVL.